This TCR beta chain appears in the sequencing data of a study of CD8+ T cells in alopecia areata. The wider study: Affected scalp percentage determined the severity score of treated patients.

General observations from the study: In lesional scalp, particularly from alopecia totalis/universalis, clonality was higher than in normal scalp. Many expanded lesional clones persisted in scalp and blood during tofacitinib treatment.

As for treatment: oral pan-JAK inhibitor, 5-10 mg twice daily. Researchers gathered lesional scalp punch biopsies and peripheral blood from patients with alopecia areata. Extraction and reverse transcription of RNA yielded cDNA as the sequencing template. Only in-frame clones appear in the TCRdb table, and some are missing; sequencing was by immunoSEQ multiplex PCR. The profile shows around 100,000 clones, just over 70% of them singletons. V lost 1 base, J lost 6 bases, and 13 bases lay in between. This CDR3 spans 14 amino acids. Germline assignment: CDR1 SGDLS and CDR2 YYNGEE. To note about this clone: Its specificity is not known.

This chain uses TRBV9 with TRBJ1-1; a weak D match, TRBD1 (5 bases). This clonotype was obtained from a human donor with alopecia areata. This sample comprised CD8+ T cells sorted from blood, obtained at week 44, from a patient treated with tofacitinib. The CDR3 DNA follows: TGTGCCAGCAGCGTAACCTGGGGCTCGGCTGAAGCTTTCTTT. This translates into CASSVTWGSAEAFF.